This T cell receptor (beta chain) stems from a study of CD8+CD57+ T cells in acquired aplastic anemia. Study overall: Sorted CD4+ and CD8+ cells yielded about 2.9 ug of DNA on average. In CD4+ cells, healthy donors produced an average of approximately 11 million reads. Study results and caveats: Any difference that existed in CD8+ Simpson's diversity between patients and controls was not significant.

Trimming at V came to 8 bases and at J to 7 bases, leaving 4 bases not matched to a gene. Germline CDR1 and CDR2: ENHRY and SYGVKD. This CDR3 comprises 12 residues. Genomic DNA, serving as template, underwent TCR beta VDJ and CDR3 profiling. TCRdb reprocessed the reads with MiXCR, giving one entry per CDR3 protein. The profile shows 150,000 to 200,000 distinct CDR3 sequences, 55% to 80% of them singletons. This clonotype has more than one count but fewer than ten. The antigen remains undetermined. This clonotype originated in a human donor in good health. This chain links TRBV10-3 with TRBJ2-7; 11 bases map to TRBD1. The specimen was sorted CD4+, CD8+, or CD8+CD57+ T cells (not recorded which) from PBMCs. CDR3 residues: CAIGQGAREQYF. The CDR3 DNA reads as TGTGCCATCGGACAGGGGGCGCGGGAGCAGTACTTC.